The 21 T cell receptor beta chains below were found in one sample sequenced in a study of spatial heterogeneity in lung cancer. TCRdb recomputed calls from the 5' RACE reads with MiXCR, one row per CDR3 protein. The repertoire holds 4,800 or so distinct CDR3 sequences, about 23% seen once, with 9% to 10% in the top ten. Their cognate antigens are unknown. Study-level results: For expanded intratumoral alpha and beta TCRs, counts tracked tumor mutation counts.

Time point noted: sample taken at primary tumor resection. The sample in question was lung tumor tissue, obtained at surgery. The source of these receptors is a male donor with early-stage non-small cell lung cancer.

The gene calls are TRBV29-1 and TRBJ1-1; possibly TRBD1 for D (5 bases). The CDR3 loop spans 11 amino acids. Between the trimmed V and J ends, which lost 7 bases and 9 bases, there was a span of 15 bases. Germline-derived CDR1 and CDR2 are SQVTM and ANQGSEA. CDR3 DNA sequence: TGCAGCGCTCGGACAAGAAGTCAAGCTTTCTTT. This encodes CSARTRSQAFF.

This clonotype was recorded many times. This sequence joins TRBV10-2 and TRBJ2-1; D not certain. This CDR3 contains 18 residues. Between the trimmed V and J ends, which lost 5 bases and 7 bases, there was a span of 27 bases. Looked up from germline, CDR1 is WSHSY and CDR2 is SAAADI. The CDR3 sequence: CASSYTMGSRVIWNEQFF. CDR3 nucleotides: TGCGCCAGCAGTTACACAATGGGGTCCCGTGTTATATGGAATGAGCAGTTCTTC.

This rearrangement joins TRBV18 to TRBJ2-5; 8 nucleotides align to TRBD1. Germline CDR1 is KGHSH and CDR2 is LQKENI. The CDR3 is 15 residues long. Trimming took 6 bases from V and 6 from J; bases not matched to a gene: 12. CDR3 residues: CASSSGGRGRKTQYF. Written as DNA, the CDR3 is TGTGCCAGCTCCTCAGGTGGCAGGGGGCGCAAGACCCAGTACTTC.

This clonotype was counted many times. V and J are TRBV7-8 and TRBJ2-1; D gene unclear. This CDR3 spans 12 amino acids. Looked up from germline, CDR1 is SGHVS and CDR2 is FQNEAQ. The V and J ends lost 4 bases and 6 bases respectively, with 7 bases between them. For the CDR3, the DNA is TGTGCCAGCAGCTCTGGGTTCAATGAGCAGTTCTTC. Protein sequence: CASSSGFNEQFF.

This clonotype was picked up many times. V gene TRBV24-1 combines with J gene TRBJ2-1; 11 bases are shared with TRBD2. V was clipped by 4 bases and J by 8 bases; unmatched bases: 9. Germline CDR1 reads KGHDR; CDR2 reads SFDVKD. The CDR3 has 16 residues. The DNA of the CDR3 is TGTGCCACCAGTGACCCTGCTAGCGGGAGGACCGATGAGCAGTTCTTC. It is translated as CATSDPASGRTDEQFF.

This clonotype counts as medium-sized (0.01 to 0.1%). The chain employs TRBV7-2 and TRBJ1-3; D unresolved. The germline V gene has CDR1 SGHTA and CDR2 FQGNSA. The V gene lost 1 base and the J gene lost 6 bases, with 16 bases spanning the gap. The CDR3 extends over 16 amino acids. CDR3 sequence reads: CASSLEALSPKNTIYF. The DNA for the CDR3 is TGTGCCAGCAGCTTAGAGGCGCTGTCCCCGAAAAACACCATATATTTT.

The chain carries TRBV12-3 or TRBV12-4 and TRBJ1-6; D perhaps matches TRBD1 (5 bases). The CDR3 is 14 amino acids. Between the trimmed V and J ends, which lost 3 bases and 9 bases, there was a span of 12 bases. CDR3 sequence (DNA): TGTGCCAGCAGTTTCACGGCAGGGTCTTCACCCCTCCACTTT. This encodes CASSFTAGSSPLHF.

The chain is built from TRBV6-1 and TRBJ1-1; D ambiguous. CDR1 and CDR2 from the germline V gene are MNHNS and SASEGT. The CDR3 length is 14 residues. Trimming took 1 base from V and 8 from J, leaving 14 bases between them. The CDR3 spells CASSEGRGRSEAFF. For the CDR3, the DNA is TGTGCCAGCAGTGAAGGCCGGGGAAGGTCAGAAGCTTTCTTT.

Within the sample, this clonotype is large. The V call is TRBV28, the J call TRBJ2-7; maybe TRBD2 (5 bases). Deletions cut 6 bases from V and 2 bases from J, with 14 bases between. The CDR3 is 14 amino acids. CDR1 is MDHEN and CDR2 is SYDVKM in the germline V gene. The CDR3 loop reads CASSRRSGAYEQYF. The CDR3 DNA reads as TGTGCCAGCAGCCGGAGGAGTGGCGCCTACGAGCAGTACTTC.

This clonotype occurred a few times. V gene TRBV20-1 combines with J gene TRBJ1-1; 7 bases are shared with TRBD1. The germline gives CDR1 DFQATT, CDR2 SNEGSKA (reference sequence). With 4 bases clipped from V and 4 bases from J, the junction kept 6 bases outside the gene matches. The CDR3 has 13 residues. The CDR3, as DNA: TGCAGTGCTACACCCACAGGGGCCACTGAAGCTTTCTTT. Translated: CSATPTGATEAFF.

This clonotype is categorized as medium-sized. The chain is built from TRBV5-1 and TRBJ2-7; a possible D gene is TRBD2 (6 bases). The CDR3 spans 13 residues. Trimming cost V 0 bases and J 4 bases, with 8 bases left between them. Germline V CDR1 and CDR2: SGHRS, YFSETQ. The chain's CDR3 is CASSLGTTYEQYF. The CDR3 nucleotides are TGCGCCAGCAGCTTGGGGACTACTTACGAGCAGTACTTC.

The CDR3 loop reads CASSQDSGGSYEQYF. DNA of the CDR3: TGCGCCAGCAGCCAAGATAGCGGAGGCTCCTACGAGCAGTACTTC. The rearrangement joins TRBV4-1 to TRBJ2-7, with a weak D call TRBD2 (6 bases). Per germline, CDR1 MGHRA and CDR2 YSYEKL. The germline V and J ends were trimmed by 0 bases and 0 bases, with 9 bases remaining between them. This CDR3 has 15 amino acids.

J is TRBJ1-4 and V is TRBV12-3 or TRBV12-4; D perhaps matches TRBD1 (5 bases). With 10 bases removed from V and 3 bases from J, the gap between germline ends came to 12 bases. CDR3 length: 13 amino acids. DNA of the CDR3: TGTGCCACCAGACAGCAACCTAATGAAAAACTGTTTTTT. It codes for CATRQQPNEKLFF.

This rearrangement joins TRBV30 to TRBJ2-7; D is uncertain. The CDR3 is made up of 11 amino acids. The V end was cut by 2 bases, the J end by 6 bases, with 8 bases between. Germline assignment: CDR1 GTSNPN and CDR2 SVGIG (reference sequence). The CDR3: CAWSPAIEQYF. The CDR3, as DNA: TGTGCCTGGAGTCCCGCCATCGAGCAGTACTTC.

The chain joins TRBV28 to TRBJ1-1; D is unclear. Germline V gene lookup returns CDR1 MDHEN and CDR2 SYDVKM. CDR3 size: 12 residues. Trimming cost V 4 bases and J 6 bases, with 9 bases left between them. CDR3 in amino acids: CASSSRGSEAFF. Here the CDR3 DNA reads TGTGCCAGCAGTTCCCGGGGATCTGAAGCTTTCTTT.

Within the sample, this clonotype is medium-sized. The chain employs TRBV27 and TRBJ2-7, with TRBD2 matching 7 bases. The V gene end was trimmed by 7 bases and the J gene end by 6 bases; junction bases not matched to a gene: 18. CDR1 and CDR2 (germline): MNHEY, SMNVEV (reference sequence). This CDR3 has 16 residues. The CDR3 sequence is CASTVSWGGSYSEQYF. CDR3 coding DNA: TGTGCCAGCACGGTGTCCTGGGGCGGGAGTTATAGCGAGCAGTACTTC.

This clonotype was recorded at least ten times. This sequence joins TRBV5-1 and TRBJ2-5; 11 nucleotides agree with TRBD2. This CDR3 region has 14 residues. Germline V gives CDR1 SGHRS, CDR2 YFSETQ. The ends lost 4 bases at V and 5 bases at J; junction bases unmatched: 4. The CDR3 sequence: CASSAGLAEETQYF. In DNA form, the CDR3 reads TGCGCCAGCAGCGCGGGACTAGCGGAGGAGACCCAGTACTTC.

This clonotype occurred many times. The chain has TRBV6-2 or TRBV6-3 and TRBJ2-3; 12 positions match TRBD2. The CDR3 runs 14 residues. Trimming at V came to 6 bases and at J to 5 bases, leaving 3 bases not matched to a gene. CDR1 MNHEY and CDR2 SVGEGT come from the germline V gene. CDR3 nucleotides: TGTGCCAGCAGGCTGACTAGCGGGAGAGATACGCAGTATTTT. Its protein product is CASRLTSGRDTQYF.

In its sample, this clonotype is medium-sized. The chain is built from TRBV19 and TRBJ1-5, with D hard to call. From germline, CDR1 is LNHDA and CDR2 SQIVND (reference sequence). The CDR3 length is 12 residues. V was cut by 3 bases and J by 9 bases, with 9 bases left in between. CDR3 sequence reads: CASSMVPGPQHF. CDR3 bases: TGTGCCAGTAGTATGGTCCCCGGGCCCCAGCATTTT.

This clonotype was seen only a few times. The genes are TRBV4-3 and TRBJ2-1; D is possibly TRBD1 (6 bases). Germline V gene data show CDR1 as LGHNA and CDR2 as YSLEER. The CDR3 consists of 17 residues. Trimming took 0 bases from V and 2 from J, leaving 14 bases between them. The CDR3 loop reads CASSQDPVRGAYNEQFF. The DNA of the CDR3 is TGCGCCAGCAGCCAAGATCCCGTCAGGGGCGCCTACAATGAGCAGTTCTTC.

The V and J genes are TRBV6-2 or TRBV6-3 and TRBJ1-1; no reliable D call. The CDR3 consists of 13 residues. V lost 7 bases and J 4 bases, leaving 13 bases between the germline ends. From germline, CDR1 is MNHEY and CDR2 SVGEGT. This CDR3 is CASTTFRGTEAFF. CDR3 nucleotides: TGTGCCAGCACCACTTTCCGGGGCACTGAAGCTTTCTTT.